This T cell receptor beta chain was identified in a study of T cell responses to AZD1222 COVID-19 vaccine. Study as a whole: Second doses at about 4 or about 12 weeks were pooled.

Generated by immunoSEQ multiplex PCR, the TCRdb table keeps only in-frame clones and is missing some. The profile shows around 140,000 clones, more than 80% of them singletons. The CDR3 runs to 13 residues. Trimming took 7 bases from V and 8 from J; bases not matched to a gene: 7. A note on this clone: As yet, its antigen is unknown.

Whole-study findings and limits: A reported finding is that nearly half of spike-specific TCRs target unmutated variant regions. Rises in breadth and depth of Spike-specific TCRs came after two AZD1222 doses.

This TCR was sampled from an adult in good health. The sample consisted of peripheral blood, taken on day 0 of AZD1222 vaccination. The V gene is TRBV12-3 or TRBV12-4, the J gene TRBJ1-2, with TRBD1 matching over 10 bases. The CDR3 bases are TGTGCCAGCACCTTAGGACAGGGGGTCGGCTACACCTTC. As protein: CASTLGQGVGYTF.